The rows below give T cell receptor beta chains drawn from one sample of a study of breast tumors, draining lymph nodes, adjacent tissues. TCRdb called the multiplex PCR reads again in MiXCR, with one record for every CDR3 protein. The sample includes about 8,300 distinct CDR3 sequences, under 85% seen only once; the top ten take under 45%. The sample consisted of tumor-adjacent breast tissue. The source of these receptors is a female donor with breast cancer. Some clones in this sample may be carry-over from other donors' samples. Each CDR3 is given with its conserved first and last residue. Each record gives: J gene, V gene, CDR3 length, D gene, clone size, CDR3 protein. A D gene is named only where the DNA matches it firmly. Clone size appears in some rows only: once, few, many, or a class for an expanded clone.

>TRBJ2-1|TRBV20-1|14|TRBD2|.
CSEVAGGSYNEQFF
>TRBJ2-7|TRBV20-1|14|.|once
CSARRAHAEYEQYF
>TRBJ2-7|TRBV20-1|15|TRBD2|.
CSARDLSGREYEQYF
>TRBJ2-3|TRBV20-1|15|TRBD1|.
CSARVGTGGVDTQYF
>TRBJ1-3|TRBV9|16|.|.
CASSGDTRSSGNTIYF
>TRBJ2-3|TRBV5-1|14|.|.
CASSLGGYTDTQYF
>TRBJ1-4|TRBV28|17|TRBD1|medium-sized
CASRRGPPTVTNEKLFF
>TRBJ2-7|TRBV5-1|15|.|.
CASSWTTGVSYEQYF
>TRBJ2-1|TRBV5-1|13|.|many
CASRGGAYNEQFF
>TRBJ2-5|TRBV18|15|.|many
CASSLLTANQETQSF
>TRBJ2-1|TRBV7-7|15|.|.
CASSYSEGPYNEQFF
>TRBJ2-7|TRBV7-9|12|.|.
CASSLVSEEQYF
>TRBJ2-1|TRBV15|17|TRBD2|.
CATSRDGELAGDNEQFF
>TRBJ2-3|TRBV5-1|18|TRBD2|.
CASSLALLAGGETDTQYF
>TRBJ1-2|TRBV5-1|16|.|medium-sized
CASSLGYPSPSSGYTF
>TRBJ2-1|TRBV7-3|12|TRBD1|.
CASSPGQSKQFF
>TRBJ2-3|TRBV29-1|13|.|.
CSVGSLAPDTQYF
>TRBJ1-2|TRBV20-1|16|.|.
CSANTASADANYGYTF
>TRBJ1-4|TRBV6-1|14|.|many
CASMYGRVGEKLFF
>TRBJ1-6|TRBV9|14|.|few
CASSVSVDNSPLHF
>TRBJ2-1|TRBV10-3|16|.|.
CAISDLAGQDYNEQFF
>TRBJ1-1|TRBV30|13|.|few
CAAMGYGNTEAFF
>TRBJ1-2|TRBV3-1|13|.|.
CASRGHTVYGYTF
>TRBJ2-7|TRBV5-4|15|.|medium-sized
CASSLFIGSSYEQYF
>TRBJ2-1|TRBV20-1|13|.|.
CSATGTTRNEQFF
>TRBJ2-5|TRBV2|12|.|many
CASALAIETQYF
>TRBJ1-4|TRBV6-4|14|.|once
CASYRPATNEKLFF
>TRBJ2-1|TRBV28|16|TRBD2|.
CASRGTSGVHSNEQFF